This TCR beta chain was sequenced in a study of radiotherapy plus CTLA-4 blockade in lung cancer (dated by TCRdb to the late 2010s). With regard to the full study: Objective responses occurred in more than 15% of enrolled patients, and just over 30% achieved disease control.

The method was the immunoSEQ multiplex PCR assay. TCRdb holds this immuneACCESS table with in-frame rearrangements only. Some clones are missing; in checked studies, unresolved V genes explain under half, and the rest has no known cause. In this sample the table shows approximately 73,000 clones, around 90% of which occur a single time. The ten largest clonotypes hold 40% of the sample. For this clone: Its specific antigen is unknown. No base quality values were provided; no much bigger clone lies one nucleotide off.

Overall results and qualifications from the work: After treatment with radiotherapy and ipilimumab, TCR clones that originated in tumors expanded in peripheral blood. The strongest predictors of response were reported to be early dynamic shifts in blood T cell clones along with a rise in serum interferon-beta following radiation.

In this study, focal radiation therapy paired with CTLA-4 blockade (ipilimumab) was tested in patients who had chemo-refractory metastatic non-small-cell lung cancer. From V the trimming removes 4 bases and from J it removes 9 bases, while the gene matches leave 8 bases of the junction unaccounted for. The CDR3 holds 14 amino acids from the cysteine to the phenylalanine. Only CDR3 DNA remains: 42 bases, in frame from the first base. The germline V gene encodes CDR1 MNHEY and CDR2 SMNVEV (reference sequence). The chain was built from TRBV27 and TRBJ1-4; 7 middle bases align to TRBD1. The origin of this receptor is a human donor with non-small cell lung cancer that progressed on radiotherapy plus ipilimumab. The source was peripheral blood, collected from a patient treated with radiotherapy plus ipilimumab. The DNA sequence is TGTGCCAGCAGTTCCCATTCGACAGGGAAAAAACTGTTTTTT. This translates into CASSSHSTGKKLFF.